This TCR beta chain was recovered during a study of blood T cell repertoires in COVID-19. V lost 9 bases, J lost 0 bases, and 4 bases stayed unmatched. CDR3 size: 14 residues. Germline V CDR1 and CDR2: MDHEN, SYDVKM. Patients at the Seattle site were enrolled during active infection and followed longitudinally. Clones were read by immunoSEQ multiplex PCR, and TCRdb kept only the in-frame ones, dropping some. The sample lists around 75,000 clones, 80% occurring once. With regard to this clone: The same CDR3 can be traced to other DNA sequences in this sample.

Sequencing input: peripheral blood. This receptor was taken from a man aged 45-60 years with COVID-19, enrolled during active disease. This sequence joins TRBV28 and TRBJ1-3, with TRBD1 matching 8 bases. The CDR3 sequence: CASRGQASGNTIYF. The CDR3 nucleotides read TGTGCCAGTCGGGGACAGGCCTCTGGAAACACCATATATTTT.